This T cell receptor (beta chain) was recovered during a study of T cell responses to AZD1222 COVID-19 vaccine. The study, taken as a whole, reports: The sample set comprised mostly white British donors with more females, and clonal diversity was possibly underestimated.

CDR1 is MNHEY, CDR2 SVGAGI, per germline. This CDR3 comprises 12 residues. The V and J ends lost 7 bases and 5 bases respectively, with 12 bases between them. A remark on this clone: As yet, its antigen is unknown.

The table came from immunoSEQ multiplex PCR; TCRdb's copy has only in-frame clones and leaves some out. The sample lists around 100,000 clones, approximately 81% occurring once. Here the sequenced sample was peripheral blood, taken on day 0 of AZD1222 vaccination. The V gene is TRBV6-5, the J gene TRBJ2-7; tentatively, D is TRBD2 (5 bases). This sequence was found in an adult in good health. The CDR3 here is CASKRSGHEQYF. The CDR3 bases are TGTGCCAGCAAGAGGAGCGGCCACGAGCAGTACTTC.